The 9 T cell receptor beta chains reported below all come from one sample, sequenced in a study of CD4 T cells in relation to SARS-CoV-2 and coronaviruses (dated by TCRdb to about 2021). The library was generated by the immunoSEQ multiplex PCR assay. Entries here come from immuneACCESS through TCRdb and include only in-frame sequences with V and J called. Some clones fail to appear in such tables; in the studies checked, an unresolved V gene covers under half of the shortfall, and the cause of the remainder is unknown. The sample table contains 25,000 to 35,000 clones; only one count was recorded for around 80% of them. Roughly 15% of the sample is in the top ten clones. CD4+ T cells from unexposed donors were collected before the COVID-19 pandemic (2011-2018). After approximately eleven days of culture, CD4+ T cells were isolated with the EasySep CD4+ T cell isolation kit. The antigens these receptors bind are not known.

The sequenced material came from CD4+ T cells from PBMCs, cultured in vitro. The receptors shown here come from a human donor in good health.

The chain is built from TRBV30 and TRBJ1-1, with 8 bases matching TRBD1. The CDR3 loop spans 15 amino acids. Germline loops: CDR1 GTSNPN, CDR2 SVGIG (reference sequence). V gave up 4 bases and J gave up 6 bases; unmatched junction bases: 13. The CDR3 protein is CAWTPGGAPFAEAFF. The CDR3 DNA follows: TGTGCCTGGACCCCAGGGGGCGCGCCTTTTGCTGAAGCTTTCTTT.

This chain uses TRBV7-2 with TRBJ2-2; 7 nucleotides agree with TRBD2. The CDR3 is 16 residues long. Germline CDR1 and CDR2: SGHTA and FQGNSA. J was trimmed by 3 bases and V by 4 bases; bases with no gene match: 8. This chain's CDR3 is CASSSLAGDYTGELFF. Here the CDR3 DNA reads TGTGCCAGCAGCTCCCTTGCGGGAGACTACACCGGGGAGCTGTTTTTT.

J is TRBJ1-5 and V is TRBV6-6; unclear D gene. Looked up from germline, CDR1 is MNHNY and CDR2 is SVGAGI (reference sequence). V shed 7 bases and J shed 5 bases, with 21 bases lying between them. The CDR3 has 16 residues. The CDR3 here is CASTSLGGLGYQPQHF. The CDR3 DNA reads TGTGCCAGCACCTCACTGGGAGGGCTGGGGTATCAGCCCCAGCATTTT.

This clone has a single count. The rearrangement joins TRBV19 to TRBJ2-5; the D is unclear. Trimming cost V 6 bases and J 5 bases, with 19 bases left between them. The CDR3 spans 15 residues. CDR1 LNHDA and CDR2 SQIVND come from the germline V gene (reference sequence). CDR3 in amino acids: CASSRIHGVRETQYF. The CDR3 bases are TGTGCCAGTAGCCGGATTCACGGAGTTCGGGAGACCCAGTACTTC.

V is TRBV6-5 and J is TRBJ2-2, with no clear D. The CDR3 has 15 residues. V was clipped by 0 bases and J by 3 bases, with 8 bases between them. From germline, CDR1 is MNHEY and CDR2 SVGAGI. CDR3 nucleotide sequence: TGTGCCAGCAGTTACTCAAGCATGCACACCGGGGAGCTGTTTTTT. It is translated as CASSYSSMHTGELFF.

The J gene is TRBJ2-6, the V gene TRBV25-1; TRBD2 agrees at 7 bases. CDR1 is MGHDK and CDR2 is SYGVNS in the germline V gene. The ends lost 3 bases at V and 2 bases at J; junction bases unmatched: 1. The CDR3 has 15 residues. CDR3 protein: CASSEGGTGANVLTF. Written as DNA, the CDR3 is TGTGCCAGCAGTGAGGGGGGGACTGGGGCCAACGTCCTGACTTTC.

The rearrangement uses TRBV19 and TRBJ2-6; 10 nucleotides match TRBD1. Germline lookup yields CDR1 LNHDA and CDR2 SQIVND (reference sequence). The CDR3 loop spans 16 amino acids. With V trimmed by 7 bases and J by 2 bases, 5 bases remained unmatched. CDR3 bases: TGTGCCAGTATATTGACAGGGGGCGCTGGGGCCAACGTCCTGACTTTC. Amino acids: CASILTGGAGANVLTF.

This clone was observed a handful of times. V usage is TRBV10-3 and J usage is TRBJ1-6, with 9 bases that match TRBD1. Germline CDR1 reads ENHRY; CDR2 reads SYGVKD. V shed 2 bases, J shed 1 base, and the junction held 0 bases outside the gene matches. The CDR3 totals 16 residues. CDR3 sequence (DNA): TGTGCCATCAGTGAGGACAGGGGGTCCTATAATTCACCCCTCCACTTT. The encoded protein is CAISEDRGSYNSPLHF.

Here the CDR3 DNA reads TGTGCCAGCAGCGTTGGGACTAGCGGGGAGCAGTACTTC. Its protein product is CASSVGTSGEQYF. The rearrangement joins TRBV9 to TRBJ2-7, with 12 bases fitting TRBD2. CDR3 size: 13 residues. Per the germline V gene, CDR1 is SGDLS and CDR2 is YYNGEE. Trimming cost V 2 bases and J 7 bases; bases outside gene matches: 1.